The 26 T cell receptor beta chains given below trace back to one sample, sequenced in a study of blood T cell repertoires in COVID-19. Assay used: immunoSEQ multiplex PCR; TCRdb lists only in-frame clones, some missing. The data show approximately 240,000 clones, approximately 84% seen once. Sequencing used peripheral blood. The source is a woman between 55 and 75 years old with acute or convalescent COVID-19.

This clone has just a few counts. The chain uses TRBV2 and TRBJ1-1; TRBD1 agrees at 9 bases. The V gene end was trimmed by 8 bases and the J gene end by 6 bases; junction bases not matched to a gene: 7. The CDR3 is made up of 13 amino acids. Germline loops: CDR1 SNHLY, CDR2 FYNNEI. In DNA, the CDR3 is TGTGCCAGCGACCGGACAGGGGAAGCTGAAGCTTTCTTT. Protein: CASDRTGEAEAFF.

This chain links TRBV29-1 with TRBJ1-2; D call uncertain. Germline V gives CDR1 SQVTM, CDR2 ANQGSEA. V dropped 3 bases and J dropped 1 base, with 6 bases sitting between them. The CDR3 is made up of 12 amino acids. The CDR3 region is CSVDHSNYGYTF. DNA of the CDR3: TGCAGCGTTGACCACAGTAACTATGGCTACACCTTC.

This clone showed up just a few times. V gene TRBV19 combines with J gene TRBJ1-4; maybe TRBD1 (5 bases). Trimming shortened V by 3 bases and J by 7 bases, and 12 bases separated the two germline ends. Germline V gene sequence: CDR1 LNHDA, CDR2 SQIVND (reference sequence). The CDR3 loop spans 14 amino acids. The CDR3 region is CASSMAGLGEKLFF. In DNA form, the CDR3 reads TGTGCCAGTAGTATGGCAGGGTTGGGTGAAAAACTGTTTTTT.

This clone has more than one count but fewer than ten. This chain joins TRBV29-1 and TRBJ2-5, with D unresolved. Germline CDR1 SQVTM, CDR2 ANQGSEA. The ends were cut back, 6 bases at V and 4 bases at J, with 12 bases in the middle. This CDR3 is 12 amino acids long. CDR3 sequence: CSVLISGETQYF. The CDR3 DNA follows: TGCAGCGTCTTGATATCAGGAGAGACCCAGTACTTC.

This sequence joins TRBV7-5 and TRBJ1-5. TRBV7-5 is a known pseudogene. This CDR3 contains 17 residues. The DNA of the CDR3 is TGTGTCAGAAGCTTAGGAGCGGGGGAGGGTGGCAATCAGCCCCAGCATTTT. Amino acids: CVRSLGAGEGGNQPQHF.

This chain uses TRBV7-2 with TRBJ1-1; D gene uncertain. This CDR3 is 14 amino acids long. Germline V CDR1 and CDR2: SGHTA, FQGNSA. V was cut by 1 base and J by 1 base, with 7 bases left in between. The CDR3, as DNA: TGTGCCAGCAGCTTAGACGGGAAGAACACTGAAGCTTTCTTT. This codes for CASSLDGKNTEAFF.

This clone has only a few counts. The chain employs TRBV6-5 and TRBJ1-6; no definite D call. Deletions cut 6 bases from V and 7 bases from J, with 7 bases between. The CDR3 covers 12 residues. Germline lookup yields CDR1 MNHEY and CDR2 SVGAGI. The CDR3: CASREGNSPLHF. DNA for the CDR3: TGTGCCAGCAGGGAGGGCAATTCACCCCTCCACTTT.

The chain combines TRBV7-2 with TRBJ1-5; 7 positions match TRBD1. V lost 5 bases, J lost 3 bases, and 13 bases stayed unmatched. There are 17 residues in the CDR3. Germline CDR1 SGHTA, CDR2 FQGNSA. The CDR3 reads CASSLSPYRGHNQPQHF. The CDR3 region has the DNA TGTGCCAGCAGCCTAAGCCCTTACAGGGGTCACAATCAGCCCCAGCATTTT.

The chain has TRBV5-1 and TRBJ1-3; 8 bases are shared with TRBD1. CDR1 SGHRS and CDR2 YFSETQ come from the germline V gene. The ends lost 4 bases at V and 2 bases at J; junction bases unmatched: 8. The CDR3 consists of 16 residues. This CDR3 is CASSGGSTGAGNTIYF. The CDR3 DNA follows: TGCGCCAGCAGCGGCGGATCGACAGGGGCTGGAAACACCATATATTTT. Complete variable domain (other parts from reference TRBV5-1 and TRBJ1-3): KAGVTQTPRYLIKTRGQQVTLSCSPISGHRSVSWYQQTPGQGLQFLFEYFSETQRNKGNFPGRFSGRQFSNSRSEMNVSTLELGDSALYLCASSGGSTGAGNTIYFGEGSWLTVV.

The chain carries TRBV4-2 and TRBJ2-3; TRBD1 agrees at 9 bases. This CDR3 is 16 amino acids long. V was pared by 0 bases and J by 4 bases, with 5 bases of the junction left unmatched. Per germline, CDR1 LGHNA and CDR2 YNFKEQ. The CDR3 DNA sequence: TGTGCCAGCAGCCAAGATGGGACAGGGTTGGCAGATACGCAGTATTTT. Translating gives CASSQDGTGLADTQYF.

The chain uses TRBV18 and TRBJ1-1, with 7 bases fitting TRBD1. The trim removed 3 bases at V and 4 bases at J, leaving 5 bases unmatched. This CDR3 comprises 14 residues. Germline loops: CDR1 KGHSH, CDR2 LQKENI. The CDR3 loop reads CASSPGQDSTEAFF. DNA for the CDR3: TGTGCCAGCTCACCTGGACAGGACTCCACTGAAGCTTTCTTT. The entire variable domain, with the rest obtained from reference TRBV18 and TRBJ1-1, is as follows: NAGVMQNPRHLVRRRGQEARLRCSPMKGHSHVYWYRQLPEEGLKFMVYLQKENIIDESGMPKERFSAEFPKEGPSILRIQQVVRGDSAAYFCASSPGQDSTEAFFGQGTRLTVV.

The chain links TRBV5-6 to TRBJ1-2, with TRBD1 matching 7 bases. V gave up 2 bases and J gave up 7 bases; unmatched junction bases: 5. CDR1 SGHDT and CDR2 YYEEEE come from the germline V gene. This CDR3 region has 13 residues. The CDR3 loop is CASSFDRERGYTF. Written as DNA, the CDR3 is TGTGCCAGCAGCTTTGACAGGGAACGTGGCTACACCTTC.

V is TRBV27 and J is TRBJ1-2; D possibly corresponds to TRBD1 (6 bases). The CDR3 consists of 14 residues. V was cut by 10 bases and J by 5 bases, with 20 bases left in between. The germline CDR1 and CDR2 sequences are MNHEY and SMNVEV (reference sequence). CDR3 in amino acids: CATWGGGSRYGYTF. In DNA form, the CDR3 reads TGTGCCACCTGGGGTGGGGGCAGCAGATATGGCTACACCTTC.

The genes are TRBV2 and TRBJ2-2; 9 nucleotides agree with TRBD1. The CDR3 covers 15 residues. Looked up from germline, CDR1 is SNHLY and CDR2 is FYNNEI. The V segment lost 6 bases and the J segment 5 bases; nucleotides outside the gene matches: 7. The CDR3 region is CASRAGTGITGELFF. Here the CDR3 DNA reads TGTGCCAGCAGGGCCGGGACAGGGATAACCGGGGAGCTGTTTTTT.

V is TRBV10-1 and J is TRBJ1-3; 9 bases fit TRBD1. The CDR3 sequence is 19 residues long. V trimming: 5 bases; J trimming: 6 bases; junction bases outside the gene matches: 20. Per the germline V gene, CDR1 is WNHNN and CDR2 is SYGVQD (reference sequence). CDR3: CASSKSPGTGSDNENTIYF. CDR3 sequence (DNA): TGCGCCAGCAGTAAATCCCCCGGGACAGGGTCTGATAACGAAAACACCATATATTTT.

The chain couples TRBV29-1 to TRBJ2-2; D is uncertain. This CDR3 has 15 residues. Trimming took 6 bases from V and 2 from J, leaving 16 bases between them. Germline CDR1 and CDR2: SQVTM and ANQGSEA. This chain's CDR3 is CSVSGLVDNTGELFF. In nucleotides, the CDR3 is TGCAGCGTGTCAGGTCTGGTAGACAACACCGGGGAGCTGTTTTTT.

The J gene is TRBJ1-2, the V gene TRBV7-2, with 7 bases identical to TRBD1. The CDR3 is made up of 15 amino acids. Trimming took 2 bases from V and 4 from J; bases not matched to a gene: 7. Germline V CDR1 and CDR2: SGHTA, FQGNSA. The CDR3 coding sequence is TGTGCCAGCAGCTTATCTCAGGGGGTTGGCTATGGCTACACCTTC. Translated, it gives CASSLSQGVGYGYTF.

The V and J genes are TRBV27 and TRBJ1-2; possible D gene TRBD1, 6 bases. Germline V gene data show CDR1 as MNHEY and CDR2 as SMNVEV (reference sequence). V was cut by 8 bases and J by 4 bases, with 14 bases left in between. The CDR3 is 13 residues long. The CDR3 here is CASSRGGAYGYTF. DNA for the CDR3: TGTGCCAGCTCTAGGGGGGGGGCCTATGGCTACACCTTC.

CDR3 protein: CASREPGSSTDTQYF. CDR3 in DNA: TGCGCCAGCAGGGAGCCAGGGTCAAGCACAGATACGCAGTATTTT. This chain links TRBV5-1 with TRBJ2-3; possible D gene TRBD1, 5 bases. Germline V gene lookup returns CDR1 SGHRS and CDR2 YFSETQ. Trimming cost V 5 bases and J 0 bases, with 13 bases left between them. This CDR3 is built from 15 residues.

The chain has TRBV5-1 and TRBJ2-5; no definite D call. The CDR3 spans 13 residues. Trimming removed 1 base from V and 5 bases from J, with 9 bases in between. CDR1 is SGHRS, CDR2 YFSETQ, per germline. The CDR3 DNA reads as TGCGCCAGCAGCTTGTGGGCCCCGGAGACCCAGTACTTC. Translating gives CASSLWAPETQYF.

The rearrangement joins TRBV11-2 to TRBJ1-6; D may be TRBD1 (5 bases). The CDR3 length is 15 residues. Looked up from germline, CDR1 is SGHAT and CDR2 is FQNNGV. The V gene lost 0 bases and the J gene lost 8 bases, with 11 bases spanning the gap. CDR3 DNA sequence: TGTGCCAGCAGCTTAGAGGGCAGGGCGGATTCACCCCTCCACTTT. Translating it yields CASSLEGRADSPLHF.

The chain links TRBV5-8 to TRBJ2-2; 7 nucleotides agree with TRBD1. J gave up 0 bases and V 5 bases, and 4 bases lay outside the gene matches. The germline V gene has CDR1 SGHTS and CDR2 YDEGEE. This CDR3 region has 15 residues. The CDR3 protein is CASSKRGPNTGELFF. The DNA of the CDR3 is TGTGCCAGCAGTAAGAGGGGGCCGAACACCGGGGAGCTGTTTTTT.

The J gene is TRBJ2-3, the V gene TRBV6-5; 7 bases are shared with TRBD2. Per germline, CDR1 MNHEY and CDR2 SVGAGI. V shed 6 bases, J shed 5 bases, and the junction held 11 bases outside the gene matches. The CDR3 consists of 15 residues. CDR3: CASSTPREPVDTQYF. The DNA of the CDR3 is TGTGCCAGCAGCACCCCGCGGGAGCCGGTAGATACGCAGTATTTT.

The chain uses TRBV19 and TRBJ1-3; TRBD1 aligns across 9 bases. The junction had 3 bases not matched to a gene; V was cut back by 6 bases and J by 3 bases. The germline V gene has CDR1 LNHDA and CDR2 SQIVND (reference sequence). CDR3 size: 14 residues. The CDR3 is CASRGQGYGNTIYF. The CDR3, as DNA: TGTGCCAGTAGGGGACAGGGATATGGAAACACCATATATTTT.

The genes are TRBV3-1 (or the pseudogene TRBV3-2) and TRBJ1-6; the D is unclear. Germline values: CDR1 LGHDT, CDR2 YNNKEL (reference sequence). Trimming stripped 1 base from V and 11 bases from J, with 9 bases between. The length of the CDR3 is 13 residues. CDR3 protein: CASSQARDPPLHF. For the CDR3, the DNA is TGTGCCAGCAGCCAAGCGAGGGATCCACCCCTCCACTTT.

The rearrangement uses TRBV7-2 and TRBJ2-7, with 9 positions matching TRBD1. The CDR3 runs to 15 residues. Germline lookup yields CDR1 SGHTA and CDR2 FQGNSA. With 2 bases clipped from V and 5 bases from J, the junction kept 7 bases outside the gene matches. The CDR3, as DNA: TGTGCCAGCAGCTTAAGTGGACAGGGGAACCACGAGCAGTACTTC. This gives the protein CASSLSGQGNHEQYF. The entire variable domain, with the rest obtained from reference TRBV7-2 and TRBJ2-7, is as follows: GAGVSQSPSNKVTEKGKDVELRCDPISGHTALYWYRQSLGQGLEFLIYFQGNSAPDKSGLPSDRFSAERTGGSVSTLTIQRTQQEDSAVYLCASSLSGQGNHEQYFGPGTRLTVT.